A selection of T cell receptor beta chains follows, all from one sample in a study of blood T cell repertoires in COVID-19. The table came from immunoSEQ multiplex PCR; TCRdb's copy has only in-frame clones and leaves some out. Among tens of thousands of clones listed, 75% to 85% were seen once. Sequenced sample: peripheral blood. The source of these receptors is a woman in her 70s with acute or convalescent COVID-19. Both conserved end residues are part of each CDR3. Fields, in order: D gene, V gene, J gene, CDR3 protein. The D gene is left open where the match is weak.

D: NA; V: TRBV1; J: TRBJ2-3; CDR3: CTSSQVATGSGGRTDTQYF
D: TRBD1; V: TRBV5-1; J: TRBJ1-1; CDR3: CASTFSPDRGTEAFF
D: TRBD1; V: TRBV5-1; J: TRBJ1-1; CDR3: CASSLATGGNTEAFF
D: TRBD1; V: TRBV19; J: TRBJ1-1; CDR3: CASSFWTGRPRAFF
D: NA; V: TRBV11-2; J: TRBJ2-5; CDR3: CASSRAVATQETQYF
D: TRBD2; V: TRBV19; J: TRBJ2-1; CDR3: CASRIGGSGYNEQFF
D: TRBD2; V: TRBV6-5; J: TRBJ2-3; CDR3: CASSVAGGTDTQYF
D: NA; V: TRBV6-1; J: TRBJ2-1; CDR3: CASSELFAGVAPGEQFF
D: NA; V: TRBV2; J: TRBJ1-6; CDR3: CASRTVYSPLHF
D: NA; V: TRBV6-2/TRBV6-3; J: TRBJ1-2; CDR3: CASSTWDIDNYGYTF
D: TRBD2; V: TRBV6-6; J: TRBJ2-1; CDR3: CASSDLAGEFYNEQFF
D: TRBD1; V: TRBV12-3/TRBV12-4; J: TRBJ2-1; CDR3: CASSRDSYNEQFF
D: NA; V: TRBV6-1; J: TRBJ2-3; CDR3: CASSDRGHTDTQYF
D: NA; V: TRBV6-2/TRBV6-3; J: TRBJ2-1; CDR3: CASSTPRDYNEQFF
D: TRBD1; V: TRBV3-1/TRBV3-2; J: TRBJ1-1; CDR3: CASSQDRGTGKAFF
D: TRBD2; V: TRBV5-1; J: TRBJ2-5; CDR3: CASSPGLAGQETQYF
D: TRBD2; V: TRBV7-9; J: TRBJ2-5; CDR3: CASSLGLALQETQYF
D: TRBD2; V: TRBV14; J: TRBJ2-1; CDR3: CASSQLAGGPINEQFF
D: NA; V: TRBV6-5; J: TRBJ2-7; CDR3: CASSYSTSYEQYF
D: NA; V: TRBV19; J: TRBJ2-2; CDR3: CASSIDPGNTGELFF
D: TRBD2; V: TRBV29-1; J: TRBJ2-1; CDR3: CSVVPLAGVPGYEQFF
D: NA; V: TRBV7-6; J: TRBJ2-2; CDR3: CASSPILLGTGELFF
D: NA; V: TRBV28; J: TRBJ2-3; CDR3: CASSLSKTEGPDTQYF
D: NA; V: TRBV5-6; J: TRBJ2-7; CDR3: CASSWGPGEQYF
D: TRBD2; V: TRBV3-1/TRBV3-2; J: TRBJ2-3; CDR3: CASSQAERWREGGDTQYF
D: NA; V: TRBV7-9; J: TRBJ2-7; CDR3: CASSLLSGNHEQYF
D: TRBD1; V: TRBV5-5; J: TRBJ2-1; CDR3: CASSLEVGQGASNEQFF
D: NA; V: TRBV13; J: TRBJ1-6; CDR3: CASSFRGGNSPLHF
D: TRBD2; V: TRBV29-1; J: TRBJ2-3; CDR3: CSVQILAGYTDTQYF
D: TRBD1; V: TRBV14; J: TRBJ1-1; CDR3: CASSRMGQGGEAFF
D: NA; V: TRBV5-4; J: TRBJ2-1; CDR3: CASSLTGYEQFF
D: NA; V: TRBV24-1; J: TRBJ2-3; CDR3: CATGGGATDTQYF
D: NA; V: TRBV9; J: TRBJ1-1; CDR3: CASSLRVSTEAFF
D: TRBD1; V: TRBV11-1; J: TRBJ2-1; CDR3: CASSTLGQGSYNEQFF
D: TRBD2; V: TRBV7-2; J: TRBJ2-3; CDR3: CASSLRPTSGGGTDTQYF
D: NA; V: TRBV9; J: TRBJ1-4; CDR3: CASSATGYTNEKLFF
D: NA; V: TRBV9; J: TRBJ1-4; CDR3: CASSTDTTTNEKLFF